This T cell receptor (beta chain) was captured in a study of blood T cell repertoires in COVID-19. The overall study: Acute and convalescent COVID-19 specimens originated in the United States, Italy and Spain. T cells, B-cell-depleted T cells, or PBMCs supplied cDNA or gDNA.

Germline CDR1 reads MGHRA; CDR2 reads YSYEKL. Trimming took 0 bases from V and 2 from J, leaving 10 bases between them. This CDR3 region has 15 residues. Source study methods: The authors estimated nucleated cell counts from reference gene primer amplification. Clones were read by immunoSEQ multiplex PCR, and TCRdb kept only the in-frame ones, dropping some. Clone size and the V and J calls come from that table; the DNA yielded D and trimming. Of 200,000 to 300,000 clones in the sample, more than 75% were seen once. V usage is TRBV4-1 and J usage is TRBJ1-2; unclear D gene. The TCR comes from a woman aged 55-75 years with active or convalescent COVID-19. The sequenced material came from peripheral blood. The CDR3, as DNA: TGCGCCAGCAGCCAAGAACTTAACGTAAACTATGGCTACACCTTC. Protein product: CASSQELNVNYGYTF.